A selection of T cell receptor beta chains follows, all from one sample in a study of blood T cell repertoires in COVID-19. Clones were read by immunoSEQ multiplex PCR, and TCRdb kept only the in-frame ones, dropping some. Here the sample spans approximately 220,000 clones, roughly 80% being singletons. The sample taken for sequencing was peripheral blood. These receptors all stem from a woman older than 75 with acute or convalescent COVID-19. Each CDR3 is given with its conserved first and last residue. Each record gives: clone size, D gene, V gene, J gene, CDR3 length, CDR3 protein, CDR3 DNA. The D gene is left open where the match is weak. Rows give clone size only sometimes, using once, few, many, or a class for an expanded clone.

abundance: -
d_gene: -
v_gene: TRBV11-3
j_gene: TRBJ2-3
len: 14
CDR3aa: CASSLGAAGDTQYF
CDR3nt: TGTGCCAGCAGCTTAGGGGCTGCTGGAGATACGCAGTATTTT

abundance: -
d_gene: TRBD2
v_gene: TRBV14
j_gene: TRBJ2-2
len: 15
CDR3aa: CASSQAGGLTGELFF
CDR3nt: TGTGCCAGCAGCCAGGCGGGAGGCCTAACCGGGGAGCTGTTTTTT

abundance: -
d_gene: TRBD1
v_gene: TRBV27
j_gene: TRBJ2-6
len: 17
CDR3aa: CASSLSRERTGLYVLTF
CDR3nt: TGTGCCAGCAGTCTCTCCCGGGAACGGACAGGCTTGTACGTCCTGACTTTC

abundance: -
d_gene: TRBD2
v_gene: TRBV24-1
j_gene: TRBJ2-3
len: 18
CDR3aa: CATSDFPLAGTSTDTQYF
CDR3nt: TGTGCCACCAGTGATTTCCCCCTAGCGGGAACTAGCACAGATACGCAGTATTTT

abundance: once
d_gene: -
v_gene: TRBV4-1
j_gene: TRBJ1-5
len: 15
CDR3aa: CASSQVEGSNQPQHF
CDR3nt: TGCGCCAGCAGCCAAGTGGAGGGGAGCAATCAGCCCCAGCATTTT

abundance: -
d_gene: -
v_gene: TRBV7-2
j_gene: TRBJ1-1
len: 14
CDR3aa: CASSAQGPNTEAFF
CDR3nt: TGTGCCAGCAGCGCCCAGGGCCCGAACACTGAAGCTTTCTTT

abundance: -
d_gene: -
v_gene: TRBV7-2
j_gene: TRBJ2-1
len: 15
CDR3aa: CASSLGGGIYNEQFF
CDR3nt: TGTGCCAGCAGCTTAGGGGGCGGGATTTACAATGAGCAGTTCTTC

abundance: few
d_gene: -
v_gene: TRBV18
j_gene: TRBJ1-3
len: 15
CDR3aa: CASSPGTGPGNTIYF
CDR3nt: TGTGCCAGCTCACCAGGAACAGGGCCTGGAAACACCATATATTTT

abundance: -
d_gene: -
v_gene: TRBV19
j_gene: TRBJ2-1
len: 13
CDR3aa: CASKGAPYNEQFF
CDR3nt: TGTGCCAGTAAAGGGGCCCCCTACAATGAGCAGTTCTTC

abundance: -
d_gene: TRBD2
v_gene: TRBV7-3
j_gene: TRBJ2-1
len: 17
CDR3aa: CASSSEASGGAWNEQFF
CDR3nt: TGTGCCAGCAGCTCCGAAGCTAGCGGGGGCGCCTGGAATGAGCAGTTCTTC

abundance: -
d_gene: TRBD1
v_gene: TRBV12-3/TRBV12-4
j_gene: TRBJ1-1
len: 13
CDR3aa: CASSRTGDTEAFF
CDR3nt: TGTGCCAGCAGCCGGACAGGGGACACTGAAGCTTTCTTT

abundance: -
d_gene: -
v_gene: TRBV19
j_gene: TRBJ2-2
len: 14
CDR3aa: CASSISSQDRELFF
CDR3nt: TGTGCCAGTAGTATCTCCTCACAGGACCGGGAGCTGTTTTTT

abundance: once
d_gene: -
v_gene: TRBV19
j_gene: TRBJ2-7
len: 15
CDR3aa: CASSSLQGGSYEQYF
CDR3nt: TGTGCCAGTAGTTCGCTACAGGGCGGGAGCTACGAGCAGTACTTC

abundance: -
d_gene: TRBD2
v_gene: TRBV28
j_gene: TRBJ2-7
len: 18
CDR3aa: CASSPVGLAGGSLYEQYF
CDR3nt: TGTGCCAGCAGCCCTGTCGGGCTAGCGGGAGGATCCCTCTACGAGCAGTACTTC

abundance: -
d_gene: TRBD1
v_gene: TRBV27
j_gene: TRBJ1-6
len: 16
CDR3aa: CASSSSGTGGYSPLHF
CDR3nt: TGTGCCAGCAGTTCTTCCGGGACAGGGGGCTATTCACCCCTCCACTTT

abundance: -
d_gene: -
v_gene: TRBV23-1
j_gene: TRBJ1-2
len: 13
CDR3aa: CASSRSRADGYTF
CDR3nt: TGCGCCAGCAGTCGTTCCAGGGCCGATGGCTACACCTTC

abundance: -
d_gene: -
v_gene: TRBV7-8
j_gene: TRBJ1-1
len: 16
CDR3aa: CASSPLGAERITEAFF
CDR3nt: TGTGCCAGCAGCCCACTGGGGGCTGAAAGGATCACTGAAGCTTTCTTT

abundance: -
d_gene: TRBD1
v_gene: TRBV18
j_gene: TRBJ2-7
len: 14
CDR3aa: CASSPPGQSNEQYF
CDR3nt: TGTGCCAGCTCACCCCCGGGACAGAGCAACGAGCAGTACTTC

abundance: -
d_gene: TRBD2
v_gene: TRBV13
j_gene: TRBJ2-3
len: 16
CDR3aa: CASSSPLGTSGDTQYF
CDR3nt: TGTGCCAGCAGCTCGCCCCTCGGGACTAGCGGCGATACGCAGTATTTT

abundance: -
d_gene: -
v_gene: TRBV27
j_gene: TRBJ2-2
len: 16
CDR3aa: CASSPSGTRNTGELFF
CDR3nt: TGTGCCAGCAGTCCATCCGGGACAAGGAACACCGGGGAGCTGTTTTTT

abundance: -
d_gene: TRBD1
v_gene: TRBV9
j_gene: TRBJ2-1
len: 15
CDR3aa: CASSRGQGINNEQFF
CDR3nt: TGTGCCAGCAGCCGGGGACAGGGTATAAACAATGAGCAGTTCTTC

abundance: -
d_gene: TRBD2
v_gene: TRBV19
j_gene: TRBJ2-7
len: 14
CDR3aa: CASRGTSGIYEQYF
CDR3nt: TGTGCCAGTAGGGGGACTAGCGGGATCTACGAGCAGTACTTC

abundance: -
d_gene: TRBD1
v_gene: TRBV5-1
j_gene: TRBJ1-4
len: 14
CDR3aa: CASSIGTAQEKLFF
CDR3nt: TGCGCCAGCAGCATCGGGACAGCCCAAGAAAAACTGTTTTTT

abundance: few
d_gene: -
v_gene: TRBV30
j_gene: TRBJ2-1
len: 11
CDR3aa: CAWSPYNEQFF
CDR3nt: TGTGCCTGGTCCCCATACAATGAGCAGTTCTTC

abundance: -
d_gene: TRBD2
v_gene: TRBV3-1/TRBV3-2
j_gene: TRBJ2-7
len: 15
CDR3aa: CASSQLAGTVYEQYF
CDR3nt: TGTGCCAGCAGCCAACTAGCGGGGACCGTCTACGAGCAGTACTTC

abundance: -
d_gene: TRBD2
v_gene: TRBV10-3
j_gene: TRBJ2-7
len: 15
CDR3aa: CAISESGGSQVEQYF
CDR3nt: TGTGCCATCAGTGAGTCGGGCGGGAGTCAAGTCGAGCAGTACTTC

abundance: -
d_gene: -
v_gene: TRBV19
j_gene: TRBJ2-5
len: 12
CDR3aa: CASRSQGQTQYF
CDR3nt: TGTGCCAGTAGGTCCCAGGGCCAGACCCAGTACTTC

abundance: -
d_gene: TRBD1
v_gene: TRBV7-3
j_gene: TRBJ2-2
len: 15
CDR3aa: CASSISGGDFGELFF
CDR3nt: TGTGCCAGCAGCATTTCAGGGGGCGACTTTGGGGAGCTGTTTTTT

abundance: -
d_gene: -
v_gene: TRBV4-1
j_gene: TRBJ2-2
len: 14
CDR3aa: CASSQERDTGELFF
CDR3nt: TGCGCCAGCAGCCAAGAAAGAGATACCGGGGAGCTGTTTTTT

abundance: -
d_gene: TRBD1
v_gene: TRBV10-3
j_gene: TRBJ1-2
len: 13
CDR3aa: CAAGTGMRDGYTF
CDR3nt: TGTGCCGCCGGGACAGGGATGAGGGATGGCTACACCTTC

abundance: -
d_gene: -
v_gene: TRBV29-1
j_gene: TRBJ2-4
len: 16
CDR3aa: CSAWVNRKSGRNIQYF
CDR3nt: TGCAGCGCCTGGGTTAACAGGAAGTCAGGTCGGAACATTCAGTACTTC

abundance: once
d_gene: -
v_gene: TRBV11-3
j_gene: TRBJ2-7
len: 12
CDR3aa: CASSPQPYEQYF
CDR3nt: TGTGCCAGCAGCCCACAGCCCTACGAGCAGTACTTC

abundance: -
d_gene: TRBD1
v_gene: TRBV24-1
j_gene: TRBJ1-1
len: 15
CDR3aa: CATSASQGSNTEAFF
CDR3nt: TGTGCCACCAGTGCATCACAGGGGTCAAACACTGAAGCTTTCTTT

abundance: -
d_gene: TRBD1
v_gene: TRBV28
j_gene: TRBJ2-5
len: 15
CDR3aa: CASSPRGQGGQTQYF
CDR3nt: TGTGCCAGCAGTCCCCGGGGACAGGGGGGTCAGACCCAGTACTTC

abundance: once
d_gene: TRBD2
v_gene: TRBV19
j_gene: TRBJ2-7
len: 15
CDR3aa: CASSLPTSGSDEQYF
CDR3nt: TGTGCCAGTAGTCTCCCGACTAGCGGGAGCGACGAGCAGTACTTC

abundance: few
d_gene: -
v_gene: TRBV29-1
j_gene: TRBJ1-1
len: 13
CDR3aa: CSLSRASDTEAFF
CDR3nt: TGCAGCCTCTCCAGGGCTAGCGACACTGAAGCTTTCTTT

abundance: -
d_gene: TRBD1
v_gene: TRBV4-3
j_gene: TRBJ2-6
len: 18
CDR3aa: CASSQDDRGVPGANVLTF
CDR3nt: TGCGCCAGCAGCCAAGATGACAGGGGGGTCCCTGGGGCCAACGTCCTGACTTTC

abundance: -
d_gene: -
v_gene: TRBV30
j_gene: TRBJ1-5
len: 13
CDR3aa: CAWSVAKNQPQHF
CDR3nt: TGTGCCTGGAGTGTAGCGAAAAATCAGCCCCAGCATTTT

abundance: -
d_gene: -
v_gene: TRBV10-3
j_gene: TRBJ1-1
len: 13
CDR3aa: CAISERTFSEAFF
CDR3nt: TGTGCCATCAGTGAGAGGACTTTTTCAGAAGCTTTCTTT

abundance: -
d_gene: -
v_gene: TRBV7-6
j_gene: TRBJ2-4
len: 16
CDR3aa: CASTQGSSPGQNIQYF
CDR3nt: TGTGCCAGCACCCAGGGGAGCTCCCCGGGCCAAAACATTCAGTACTTC

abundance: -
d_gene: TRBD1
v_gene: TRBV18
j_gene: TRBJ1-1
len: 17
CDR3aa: CASSPLEGGQGRTEAFF
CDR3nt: TGTGCCAGCTCACCATTAGAGGGGGGACAGGGACGTACTGAAGCTTTCTTT

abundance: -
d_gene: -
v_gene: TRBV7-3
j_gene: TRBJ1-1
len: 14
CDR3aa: CASSLAGVNTEAFF
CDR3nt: TGTGCCAGCAGCTTGGCAGGGGTTAACACTGAAGCTTTCTTT

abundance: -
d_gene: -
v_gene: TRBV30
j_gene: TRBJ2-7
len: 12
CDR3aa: CAWSLWGEEQYF
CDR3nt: TGTGCCTGGAGTCTATGGGGGGAGGAGCAGTACTTC

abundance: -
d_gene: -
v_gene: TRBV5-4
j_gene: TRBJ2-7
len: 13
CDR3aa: CASSLEETYEQYF
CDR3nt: TGTGCCAGCAGCTTGGAAGAGACCTACGAGCAGTACTTC

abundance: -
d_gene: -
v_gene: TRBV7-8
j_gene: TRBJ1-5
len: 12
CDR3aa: CASSRVDQPQHF
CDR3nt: TGTGCCAGCAGCCGAGTCGATCAGCCCCAGCATTTT